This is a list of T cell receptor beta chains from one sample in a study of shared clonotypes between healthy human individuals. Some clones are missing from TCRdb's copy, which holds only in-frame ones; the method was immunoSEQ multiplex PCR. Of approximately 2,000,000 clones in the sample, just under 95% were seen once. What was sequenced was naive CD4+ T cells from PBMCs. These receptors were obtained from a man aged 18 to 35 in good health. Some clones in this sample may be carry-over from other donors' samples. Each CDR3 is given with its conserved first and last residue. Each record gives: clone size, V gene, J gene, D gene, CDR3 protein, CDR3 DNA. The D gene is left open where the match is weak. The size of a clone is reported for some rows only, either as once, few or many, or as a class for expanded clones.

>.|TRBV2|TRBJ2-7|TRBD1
CASTGQGHEQYF
TGTGCCAGCACCGGACAGGGCCACGAGCAGTACTTC
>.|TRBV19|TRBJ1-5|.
CASSLLGSGGQPQHF
TGTGCCAGTAGTCTCCTCGGATCCGGGGGGCAGCCCCAGCATTTT
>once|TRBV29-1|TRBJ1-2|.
CSMNQGVGYTF
TGCAGCATGAACCAGGGCGTGGGCTACACCTTC
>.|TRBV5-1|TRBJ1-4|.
CASSLAAGLGEKLFF
TGCGCCAGCAGCTTGGCCGCCGGCTTGGGTGAAAAACTGTTTTTT
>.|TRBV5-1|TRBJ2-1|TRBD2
CASSLAGTSKLNEQFF
TGCGCCAGCAGCTTGGCTGGGACTAGCAAGCTCAATGAGCAGTTCTTC
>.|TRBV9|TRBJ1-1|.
CASSVGGTRTEAFF
TGTGCCAGCAGCGTAGGGGGGACGAGAACTGAAGCTTTCTTT
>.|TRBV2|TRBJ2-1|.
CASSERGGEAGNEQFF
TGTGCCAGCAGTGAAAGGGGCGGGGAGGCAGGGAATGAGCAGTTCTTC
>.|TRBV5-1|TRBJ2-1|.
CASSLDGSYNEQFF
TGCGCCAGCAGCTTGGACGGGAGCTACAATGAGCAGTTCTTC
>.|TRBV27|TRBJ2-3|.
CASSPRRGSTDTQYF
TGTGCCAGCAGCCCACGGCGGGGTAGCACAGATACGCAGTATTTT
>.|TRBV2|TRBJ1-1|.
CASSTLQQLTEAFF
TGTGCCAGCAGCACCCTCCAACAGCTCACTGAAGCTTTCTTT
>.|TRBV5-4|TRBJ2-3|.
CASSLKTDTQYF
TGTGCCAGCAGCTTGAAGACAGATACGCAGTATTTT
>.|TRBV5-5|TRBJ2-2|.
CASSPRAGELFF
TGTGCCAGCAGCCCCCGGGCCGGGGAGCTGTTTTTT
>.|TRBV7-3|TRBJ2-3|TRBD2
CASSFSSGRDTQYF
TGTGCCAGCAGCTTCTCTAGCGGGAGGGATACGCAGTATTTT
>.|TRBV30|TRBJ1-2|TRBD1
CAWSGTGASNYGYTF
TGTGCCTGGAGTGGGACAGGAGCCTCTAACTATGGCTACACCTTC
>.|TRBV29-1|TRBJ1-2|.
CSVDSTGGTWGYTF
TGCAGCGTTGATTCTACAGGCGGAACTTGGGGCTACACCTTC
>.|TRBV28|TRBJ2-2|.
CASSLGSYSTGELFF
TGTGCCAGCAGCCTCGGGAGTTACTCCACCGGGGAGCTGTTTTTT
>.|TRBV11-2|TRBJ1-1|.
CASSLVRRGTEAFF
TGTGCCAGCAGCTTGGTGAGGCGGGGCACTGAAGCTTTCTTT
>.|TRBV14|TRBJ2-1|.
CASSQEISTGRGEQFF
TGTGCCAGCAGCCAAGAGATTTCTACGGGAAGGGGTGAGCAGTTCTTC
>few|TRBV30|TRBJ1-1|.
CAWTGTLSLGAFF
TGTGCCTGGACCGGGACCCTCTCCCTGGGAGCTTTCTTT
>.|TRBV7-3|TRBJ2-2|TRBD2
CASSTGTSGNTGELFF
TGTGCCAGCAGCACGGGGACTAGCGGGAACACCGGGGAGCTGTTTTTT
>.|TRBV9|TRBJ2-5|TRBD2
CASSVGSGASQETQYF
TGTGCCAGCAGCGTAGGGAGCGGGGCCTCACAAGAGACCCAGTACTTC
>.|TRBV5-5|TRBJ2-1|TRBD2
CASSFPAGGISEQFF
TGTGCCAGCAGCTTTCCTGCGGGAGGAATCAGTGAGCAGTTCTTC
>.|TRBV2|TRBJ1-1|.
CASSKEIGQFPPGKAFF
TGTGCCAGCAGTAAAGAAATAGGACAGTTTCCCCCCGGAAAAGCTTTCTTT
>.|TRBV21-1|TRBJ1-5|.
CASTPLEGGGYQPQHF
TGTGCCAGCACCCCCTTGGAAGGTGGCGGTTATCAGCCCCAGCATTTT
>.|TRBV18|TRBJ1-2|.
CASSPGGASYGYTF
TGTGCCAGCTCACCAGGGGGCGCATCCTATGGCTACACCTTC
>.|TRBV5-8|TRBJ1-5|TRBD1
CASSLGAQGVSAQHF
TGTGCCAGCAGCTTAGGGGCACAGGGGGTTTCGGCCCAGCATTTT
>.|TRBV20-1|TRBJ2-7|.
CSANNYEQYF
TGCAGTGCTAACAACTACGAGCAGTACTTC
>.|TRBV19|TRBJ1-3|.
CASSTTAVVSGNTIYF
TGTGCCAGTAGTACGACGGCAGTGGTGTCTGGAAACACCATATATTTT
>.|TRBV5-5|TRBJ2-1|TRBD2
CASSPLAGGPRAYNEQFF
TGTGCCAGCAGCCCTCTAGCGGGAGGGCCTCGGGCCTACAATGAGCAGTTCTTC
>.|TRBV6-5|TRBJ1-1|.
CASSRSSGHTEAFF
TGTGCCAGCAGTCGATCCTCAGGGCACACTGAAGCTTTCTTT
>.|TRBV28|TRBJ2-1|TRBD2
CASSLPGLAGNNEQFF
TGTGCCAGCAGTTTGCCGGGACTAGCGGGAAACAATGAGCAGTTCTTC
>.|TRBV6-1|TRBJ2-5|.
CASIGTAKETQYF
TGTGCCAGCATCGGGACCGCAAAAGAGACCCAGTACTTC
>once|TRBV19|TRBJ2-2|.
CASRGHSNTGELFF
TGTGCCAGTAGGGGCCACTCTAACACCGGGGAGCTGTTTTTT
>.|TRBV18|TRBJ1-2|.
CASSPPGSDGYTF
TGTGCCAGCTCACCACCGGGGTCAGATGGCTACACCTTC
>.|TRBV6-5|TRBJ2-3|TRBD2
CASSRLAGVGDTQYF
TGTGCCAGCAGTCGACTAGCGGGAGTCGGGGATACGCAGTATTTT
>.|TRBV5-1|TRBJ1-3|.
CASSLVGSAVSGNTIYF
TGCGCCAGCAGCTTGGTAGGCAGCGCAGTCTCTGGAAACACCATATATTTT
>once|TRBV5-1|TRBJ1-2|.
CASSVTGDYGYTF
TGCGCCAGCAGCGTGACGGGAGACTATGGCTACACCTTC
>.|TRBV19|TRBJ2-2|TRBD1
CASSSRDRPDTGELFF
TGTGCCAGTAGTTCCCGGGACAGGCCAGACACCGGGGAGCTGTTTTTT
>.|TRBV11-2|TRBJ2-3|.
CASSLAGVVTDTQYF
TGTGCCAGCAGCTTAGCGGGAGTAGTAACAGATACGCAGTATTTT
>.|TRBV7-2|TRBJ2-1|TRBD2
CASSPPSGRSSYNEQFF
TGTGCCAGCAGCCCACCTAGCGGGCGGAGCTCCTACAATGAGCAGTTCTTC
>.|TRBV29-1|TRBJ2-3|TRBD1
CSVQKWTGVEDTQYF
TGCAGCGTTCAAAAGTGGACAGGCGTCGAAGATACGCAGTATTTT
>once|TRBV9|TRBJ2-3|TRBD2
CASSVLLAGGDTQYF
TGTGCCAGCAGCGTCCTACTAGCGGGAGGAGATACGCAGTATTTT
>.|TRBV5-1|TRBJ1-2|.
CASSSTGDSNYGYTF
TGCGCCAGCAGCAGCACGGGGGACTCTAACTATGGCTACACCTTC
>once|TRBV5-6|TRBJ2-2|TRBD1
CASSLQGTGELFF
TGTGCCAGCAGCCTACAGGGGACCGGGGAGCTGTTTTTT
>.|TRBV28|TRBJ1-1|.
CASSYRRNTEAFF
TGTGCCAGCAGTTACAGACGGAACACTGAAGCTTTCTTT
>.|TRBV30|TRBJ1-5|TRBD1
CAWSPGQGYQPQHF
TGTGCCTGGAGCCCGGGACAGGGTTATCAGCCCCAGCATTTT
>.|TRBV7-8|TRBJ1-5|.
CASSLLGSNSNQPQHF
TGTGCCAGCAGCTTACTAGGCAGTAATAGCAATCAGCCCCAGCATTTT
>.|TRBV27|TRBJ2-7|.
CASSFGLTYEQYF
TGTGCCAGCAGTTTCGGCCTGACCTACGAGCAGTACTTC
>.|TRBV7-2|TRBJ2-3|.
CASSSWTTYTDTQYF
TGTGCCAGCAGCTCCTGGACTACTTACACAGATACGCAGTATTTT
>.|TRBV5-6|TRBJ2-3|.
CASSLVVASTDTQYF
TGTGCCAGCAGCTTGGTGGTTGCTAGCACAGATACGCAGTATTTT
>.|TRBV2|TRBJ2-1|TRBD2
CASSAGTSGRAARFF
TGTGCCAGCAGTGCCGGGACTAGCGGGAGGGCCGCACGGTTCTTC
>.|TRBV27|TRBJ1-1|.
CASGSENTEAFF
TGTGCCAGCGGATCAGAGAACACTGAAGCTTTCTTT
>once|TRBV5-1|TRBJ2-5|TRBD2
CASRRLAGREAQYF
TGCGCCAGCAGACGACTAGCGGGAAGGGAGGCCCAGTACTTC
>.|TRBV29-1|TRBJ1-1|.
CSVAGTEAFF
TGCAGCGTAGCCGGGACAGAAGCTTTCTTT
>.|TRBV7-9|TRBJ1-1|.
CASSLKGLLNTEAFF
TGTGCCAGCAGCCTTAAGGGGCTCCTGAACACTGAAGCTTTCTTT
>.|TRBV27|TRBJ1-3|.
CASRRTAGNTIYF
TGTGCCAGCCGCCGCACCGCAGGAAACACCATATATTTT
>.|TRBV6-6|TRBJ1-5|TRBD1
CATSKRQGSEQPQHF
TGTGCCACCTCGAAACGACAGGGGTCGGAACAGCCCCAGCATTTT
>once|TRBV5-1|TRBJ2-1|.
CASSLTGYSYNEQFF
TGCGCCAGCAGCTTAACAGGGTACTCCTACAATGAGCAGTTCTTC
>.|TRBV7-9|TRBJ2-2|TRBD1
CASSTRTGTGELFF
TGTGCCAGCAGCACGCGGACAGGCACCGGGGAGCTGTTTTTT